The 13 T cell receptor beta chains in this list originate from one sample, sequenced in a study of blood T cell repertoires in COVID-19. Clones were sequenced by immunoSEQ multiplex PCR, and TCRdb holds only the in-frame ones, with some missing. The data contain more than 300,000 clones, around nine tenths of them singletons. Specimen: peripheral blood. The receptor source for this set is a woman aged 25 to 39 with COVID-19, enrolled during active disease.

Written as DNA, the CDR3 is TGTGCCAGCAGCGTATCTCCGGACAGGGGAGCTAACTATGGCTACACCTTC. Translating it yields CASSVSPDRGANYGYTF. The V gene is TRBV9, the J gene TRBJ1-2, with 9 positions matching TRBD1. V shed 1 base and J 0 bases; nucleotides not matched to a gene: 7. Per the germline V gene, CDR1 is SGDLS and CDR2 is YYNGEE. This CDR3 spans 17 amino acids.

The chain links TRBV11-2 to TRBJ1-1; no definite D call. Per the germline V gene, CDR1 is SGHAT and CDR2 is FQNNGV. Between the trimmed V and J ends, which lost 1 base and 0 bases, there was a span of 6 bases. The CDR3 runs 14 residues. CDR3 DNA: TGTGCCAGCAGCTTAGGCGCGGTGAACACTGAAGCTTTCTTT. The encoded protein is CASSLGAVNTEAFF.

V and J are TRBV6-5 and TRBJ2-1; 10 bases line up with TRBD2. Germline lookup yields CDR1 MNHEY and CDR2 SVGAGI. This CDR3 contains 16 residues. V was clipped by 0 bases and J by 4 bases; unmatched bases: 3. Here the CDR3 reads CASSYSLAGGYNEQFF. In nucleotides, the CDR3 is TGTGCCAGCAGTTACTCTTTAGCGGGGGGTTACAATGAGCAGTTCTTC.

The chain is built from TRBV28 and TRBJ1-3; TRBD1 might be the D (5 bases). CDR1 MDHEN and CDR2 SYDVKM come from the germline V gene. The CDR3 has 15 amino acids. Trimming left V 1 base short and J 0 bases short, with 7 bases between. As DNA, the CDR3 is TGTGCCAGCAGTTTATCTGGGGCCTCTGGAAACACCATATATTTT. This sequence encodes CASSLSGASGNTIYF.

The DNA of the CDR3 is TGTGCCTGGAGTGTACTGGGCTCTGTTGGAGATACGCAGTATTTT. Translation gives CAWSVLGSVGDTQYF. The chain carries TRBV30 and TRBJ2-3; the D is unclear. Germline V gives CDR1 GTSNPN, CDR2 SVGIG (reference sequence). V was clipped by 0 bases and J by 5 bases, with 15 bases between them. This CDR3 has 15 amino acids.

V is TRBV7-2 and J is TRBJ1-6; D gene unclear. Germline V gene lookup returns CDR1 SGHTA and CDR2 FQGNSA. Trimming took off 3 bases at V and 2 bases at J, with 5 bases between the two ends. CDR3 size: 14 residues. The CDR3 coding sequence is TGTGCCAGCAGCTTTACGGCCTATAATTCACCCCTCCACTTT. It specifies CASSFTAYNSPLHF.

This clone was recorded only once. The rearrangement joins TRBV30 to TRBJ2-5; 7 nucleotides align to TRBD2. V gave up 0 bases and J gave up 1 base; unmatched junction bases: 5. The germline V gene has CDR1 GTSNPN and CDR2 SVGIG (reference sequence). The CDR3 is 15 residues long. The CDR3 region has the DNA TGTGCCTGGAGTGTACTGGGCGGGGGCCAAGAGACCCAGTACTTC. As protein: CAWSVLGGGQETQYF.

The count of this clone is one. The J gene is TRBJ2-1, the V gene TRBV14; 11 nucleotides agree with TRBD2. The J segment lost 5 bases and the V segment lost 3 bases, leaving 3 bases of the junction unmatched. The germline gives CDR1 SGHDN, CDR2 FVKESK. CDR3 length: 15 residues. The CDR3 DNA sequence: TGTGCCAGCAGCCACCTAGCGGGGGGTGACAATGAGCAGTTCTTC. Its translation: CASSHLAGGDNEQFF.

The table lists this clone with a count of one. The chain couples TRBV19 to TRBJ1-5, with D hard to call. Germline V lookup: CDR1 LNHDA, CDR2 SQIVND (reference sequence). The CDR3 consists of 15 residues. The germline V and J ends were trimmed by 6 bases and 3 bases, with 15 bases remaining between them. The CDR3 region has the DNA TGTGCCAGTAGCCTTGTCTTCGGGAACAATCAGCCCCAGCATTTT. Encoded protein: CASSLVFGNNQPQHF.

This chain links TRBV5-4 with TRBJ1-1; 9 nucleotides align to TRBD1. Losses at the gene ends were 3 bases for V and 3 bases for J; bases not matched to a gene: 3. CDR3 length: 14 residues. Germline V gene lookup returns CDR1 SGHNT and CDR2 YYREEE (reference sequence). Here the CDR3 DNA reads TGTGCCAGCAGCTGGGGACAGGGAGACACTGAAGCTTTCTTT. Encoded protein: CASSWGQGDTEAFF.

The chain has TRBV6-5 and TRBJ2-7, with 7 nucleotides matching TRBD1. CDR3 length: 14 residues. J lost 0 bases, V lost 5 bases, and 4 bases had no gene match. Germline V gene data show CDR1 as MNHEY and CDR2 as SVGAGI. The CDR3 region is CASSPRDSSYEQYV. The CDR3 DNA reads TGTGCCAGCAGTCCACGGGACAGCTCCTACGAGCAGTACGTC.

The V call is TRBV4-1, the J call TRBJ2-1; 8 bases are a match to TRBD2. Germline V gene sequence: CDR1 MGHRA, CDR2 YSYEKL. The CDR3 runs 15 residues. Unmatched junction bases numbered 10, after V lost 5 bases and J lost 7 bases. CDR3 sequence (DNA): TGCGCCAGCAGCTATAGCGGGGCCGGAGGAAATGAGCAGTTCTTC. Amino acid sequence: CASSYSGAGGNEQFF.

V usage is TRBV28 and J usage is TRBJ1-4; D is ambiguous. Germline V gene lookup returns CDR1 MDHEN and CDR2 SYDVKM. V was shortened by 3 bases and J by 5 bases, with 7 bases between the two germline ends. The CDR3 has 13 amino acids. The CDR3 is CASSLLENEKLFF. CDR3 sequence (DNA): TGTGCCAGCAGTTTGTTAGAGAATGAAAAACTGTTTTTT.